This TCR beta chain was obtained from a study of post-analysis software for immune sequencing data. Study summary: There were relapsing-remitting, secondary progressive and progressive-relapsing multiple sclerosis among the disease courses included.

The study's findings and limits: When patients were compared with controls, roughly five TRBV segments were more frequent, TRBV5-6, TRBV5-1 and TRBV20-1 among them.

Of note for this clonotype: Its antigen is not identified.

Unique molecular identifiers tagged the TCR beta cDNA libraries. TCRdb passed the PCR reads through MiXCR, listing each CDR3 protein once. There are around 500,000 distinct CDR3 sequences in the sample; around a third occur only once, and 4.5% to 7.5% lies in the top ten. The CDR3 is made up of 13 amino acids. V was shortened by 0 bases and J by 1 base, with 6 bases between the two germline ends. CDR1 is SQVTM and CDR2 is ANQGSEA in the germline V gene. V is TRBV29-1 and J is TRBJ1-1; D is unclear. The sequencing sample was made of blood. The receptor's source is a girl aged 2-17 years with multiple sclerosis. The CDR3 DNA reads TGCAGCGTTGAAGATGGCGGGAACACTGAAGCTTTCTTT. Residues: CSVEDGGNTEAFF.